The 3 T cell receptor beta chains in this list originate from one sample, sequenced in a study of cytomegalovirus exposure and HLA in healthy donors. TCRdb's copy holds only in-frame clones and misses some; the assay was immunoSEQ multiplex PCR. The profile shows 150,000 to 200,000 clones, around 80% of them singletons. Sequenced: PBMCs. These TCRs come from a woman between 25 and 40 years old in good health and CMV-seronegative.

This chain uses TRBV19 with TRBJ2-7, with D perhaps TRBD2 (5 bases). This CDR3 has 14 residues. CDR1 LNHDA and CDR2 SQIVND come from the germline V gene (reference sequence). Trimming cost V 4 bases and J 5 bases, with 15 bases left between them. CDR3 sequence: CASSSGGTLHEQYF. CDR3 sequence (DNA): TGTGCCAGTAGTAGCGGAGGCACCCTCCACGAGCAGTACTTC.

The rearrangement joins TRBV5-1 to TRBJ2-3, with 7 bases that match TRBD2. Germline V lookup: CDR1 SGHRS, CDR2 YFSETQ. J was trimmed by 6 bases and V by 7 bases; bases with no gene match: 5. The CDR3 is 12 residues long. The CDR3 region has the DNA TGCGCCAGCGCGGGGGTGAGGGATACGCAGTATTTT. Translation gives CASAGVRDTQYF.

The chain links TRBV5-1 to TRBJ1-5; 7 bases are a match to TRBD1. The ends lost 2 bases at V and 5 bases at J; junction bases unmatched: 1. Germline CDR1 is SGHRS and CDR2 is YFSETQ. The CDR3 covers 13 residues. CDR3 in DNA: TGCGCCAGCAGCTTCGGACAGGATCAGCCCCAGCATTTT. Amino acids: CASSFGQDQPQHF.